The rows below give T cell receptor beta chains drawn from one sample of a study of T cells in Graves' hyperthyroidism and ophthalmopathy. Via MiXCR, TCRdb re-called the multiplex PCR reads, giving one row per CDR3 protein. The sample shows hundreds of thousands of distinct CDR3 sequences, about 16% of them seen only once. Sequencing was carried out using blood. The receptor set was obtained from a woman aged 25 to 39 with Graves' hyperthyroidism. CDR3s include the opening cysteine and the closing phenylalanine or tryptophan. D genes are given only for firm matches. Expanded clones get a size class; other rows say once, few or many, or leave the size out.

>12|few|TRBV5-1|.|TRBJ1-1
TGCGCCAGCAGCTTCTGGGGGTCTGAAGCTTTCTTT
CASSFWGSEAFF
>11|many|TRBV20-1|.|TRBJ2-7
TGCAGTGCTAGCGCCTCCTACGAGCAGTACTTC
CSASASYEQYF
>17|many|TRBV6-1|TRBD2|TRBJ2-1
TGTGCCAGCAGTAACACCGGGACTAGCGGGAGGATCAATGAGCAGTTCTTC
CASSNTGTSGRINEQFF
>15|many|TRBV28|.|TRBJ1-1
TGTGCCAGCAGTTTAAAGGGGCTAGGTTGGACTGAAGCTTTCTTT
CASSLKGLGWTEAFF
>16|many|TRBV30|.|TRBJ2-2
TGTGCCTGGAGTGTGGCCCGGGGGATCAACACCGGGGAGCTGTTTTTT
CAWSVARGINTGELFF
>14|many|TRBV10-3|.|TRBJ2-5
TGTGCCATCAGTGACCCACGGAACCAAGAGACCCAGTACTTC
CAISDPRNQETQYF
>15|many|TRBV11-2|TRBD2|TRBJ2-1
TGTGCCAGCGGAAAAAAGGCGGGAGCTTACGATGAGCAGTTCTTC
CASGKKAGAYDEQFF
>12|many|TRBV13|.|TRBJ1-2
TGTGCCAGCGAGCGGGGGAACTATGGCTACACCTTC
CASERGNYGYTF
>14|.|TRBV19|.|TRBJ1-2
TGTGCCAGTAGTATGGGGAAGGTTGCCCCCGGCTACACCTTC
CASSMGKVAPGYTF
>17|.|TRBV24-1|TRBD1|TRBJ2-1
TGTGCCACCAGTACGTCGAGGTGGGGACAGGGGACTTCTGAGCAGTTCTTC
CATSTSRWGQGTSEQFF